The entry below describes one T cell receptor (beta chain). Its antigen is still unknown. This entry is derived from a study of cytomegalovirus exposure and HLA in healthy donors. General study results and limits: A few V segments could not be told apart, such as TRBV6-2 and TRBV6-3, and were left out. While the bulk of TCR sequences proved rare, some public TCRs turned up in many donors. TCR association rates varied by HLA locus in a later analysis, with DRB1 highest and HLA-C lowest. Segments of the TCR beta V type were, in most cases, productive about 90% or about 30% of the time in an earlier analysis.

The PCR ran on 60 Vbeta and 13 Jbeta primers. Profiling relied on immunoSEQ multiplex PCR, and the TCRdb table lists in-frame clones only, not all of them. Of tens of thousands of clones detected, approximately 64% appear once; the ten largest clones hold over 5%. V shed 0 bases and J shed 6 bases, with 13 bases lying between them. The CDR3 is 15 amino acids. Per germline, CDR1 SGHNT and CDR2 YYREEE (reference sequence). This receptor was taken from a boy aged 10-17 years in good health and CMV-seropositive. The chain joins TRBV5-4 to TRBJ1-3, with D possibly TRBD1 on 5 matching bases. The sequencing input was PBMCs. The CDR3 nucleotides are TGTGCCAGCAGCTTGGACTCAGGGTCAGCAAACACCATATATTTT. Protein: CASSLDSGSANTIYF.